This is a list of T cell receptor beta chains from one sample in a study of cytomegalovirus exposure and HLA in healthy donors. Clones were sequenced by immunoSEQ multiplex PCR, and TCRdb holds only the in-frame ones, with some missing. The sample lists about 170,000 clones; roughly three quarters were seen once. Specimen: PBMCs. The receptor source for this set is a man aged 40-55 years in good health and CMV-seropositive. CDR3s include the opening cysteine and the closing phenylalanine or tryptophan. The D gene is left open where the match is weak. Size is stated for part of the rows, as once, few or many counts, or as a class when the clone is expanded.

J gene | D gene | clone size | V gene | CDR3 length | CDR3 DNA | CDR3 protein
TRBJ1-1 | - | few | TRBV9 | 14 | TGTGCCACCTACAGGTGGGGCTCGGGTACTGAAGCTTTCTTT | CATYRWGSGTEAFF
TRBJ2-5 | - | - | TRBV11-2 | 15 | TGTGCCAGCAGCTTAGATCGCGGGGTACAAGAGACCCAGTACTTC | CASSLDRGVQETQYF
TRBJ2-7 | - | - | TRBV7-9 | 14 | TGTGCCAGCAGCTCTGCTAATGATCCCTACGAGCAGTACTTC | CASSSANDPYEQYF
TRBJ2-3 | - | - | TRBV5-8 | 12 | TGTGCCAGCAGCCATAGCACAGATACGCAGTATTTT | CASSHSTDTQYF
TRBJ1-2 | - | - | TRBV4-2 | 11 | TGTGCCAGCAGCCAAGATCTAGGCTACACCTTC | CASSQDLGYTF
TRBJ2-7 | - | - | TRBV9 | 12 | TGTGCCAGCAGCGTAGGAATCGGGGAGCAGTACTTC | CASSVGIGEQYF
TRBJ2-2 | - | - | TRBV18 | 15 | TGTGCCAGCTCTCTCATTGAACTATCGACCGGGGAGCTGTTTTTT | CASSLIELSTGELFF
TRBJ1-1 | - | - | TRBV10-3 | 11 | TGTGCCATCTCGGGGAACACTGAAGCTTTCTTT | CAISGNTEAFF
TRBJ2-7 | TRBD1 | - | TRBV4-1 | 16 | TGCGCCAGCAGCCAAGAGTCGACAGGGTTGGCCTACGAGCAGTACTTC | CASSQESTGLAYEQYF
TRBJ1-5 | TRBD1 | - | TRBV6-6 | 15 | TGTGCCAGCAGTCATCGGACAGGAAGCAATCAGCCCCAGCATTTT | CASSHRTGSNQPQHF
TRBJ2-3 | - | - | TRBV4-3 | 15 | TGCGCCAGCAGCCAAGGGGGGCCGAGGGCAGATACGCAGTATTTT | CASSQGGPRADTQYF
TRBJ2-7 | TRBD1 | - | TRBV9 | 13 | TGTGCCAGCAGCGCGACAGGGGGCTACGAGCAGTACTTC | CASSATGGYEQYF
TRBJ2-7 | - | few | TRBV7-9 | 12 | TGTGCCAGCAGCCAGGGTCGTTACGAGCAGTACTTC | CASSQGRYEQYF
TRBJ2-7 | TRBD1 | - | TRBV5-1 | 15 | TGCGCCAGCAGTCCCGGACAGGGTTTGATCTACGAGCAGTACTTC | CASSPGQGLIYEQYF
TRBJ1-2 | - | - | TRBV6-1 | 16 | TGTGCCAGCAGTGAAGCGAGGTTTGAGGGTGGCTATGGCTACACCTTC | CASSEARFEGGYGYTF
TRBJ1-5 | - | - | TRBV10-3 | 12 | TGTGCCATCGGGGGGGGGAATCAGCCCCAGCATTTT | CAIGGGNQPQHF
TRBJ2-7 | TRBD1 | - | TRBV10-2 | 14 | TGCGCCAGCAGTGGCCTGGGACAGGGGTCCGAGCAGTACTTC | CASSGLGQGSEQYF
TRBJ1-4 | - | - | TRBV6-5 | 15 | TGTGCCAGCAGTTACAGGACAGCAACTAATGAAAAACTGTTTTTT | CASSYRTATNEKLFF
TRBJ2-1 | - | - | TRBV7-2 | 13 | TGTGCCAGCAGCCAGGGGGGTAGGGGAGAGCAGTTCTTC | CASSQGGRGEQFF
TRBJ2-5 | - | - | TRBV6-5 | 15 | TGTGCCAGCAGTTACTCGATTGGTGGCTCAGGGACCCAGTACTTC | CASSYSIGGSGTQYF
TRBJ2-1 | TRBD1 | - | TRBV6-6 | 15 | TGTGCCAGCAGTTACTCCGGGACAGGGGTCCATGAGCAGTTCTTC | CASSYSGTGVHEQFF
TRBJ2-3 | TRBD1 | - | TRBV19 | 14 | TGTGCCAGTAACGACAGGGTGGAGGCAGATACGCAGTATTTT | CASNDRVEADTQYF
TRBJ2-1 | TRBD1 | - | TRBV29-1 | 12 | TGCAGCGCTAGGACAGGGTACGATGAGCAGTTCTTC | CSARTGYDEQFF
TRBJ2-7 | - | - | TRBV9 | 15 | TGTGCCAGCAGCCCCGATGGCAACCCGTCCTACGAGCAGTACTTC | CASSPDGNPSYEQYF
TRBJ2-7 | - | - | TRBV25-1 | 16 | TGTGCCAGCAGTGGCCAGAGGGCTAGAGGCGCCTACGAGCAGTACTTC | CASSGQRARGAYEQYF
TRBJ2-2 | - | - | TRBV7-2 | 15 | TGTGCCAGCAGCCCCACGAGACCCGCGGTGGGGGAGCTGTTTTTT | CASSPTRPAVGELFF
TRBJ1-2 | TRBD1 | - | TRBV27 | 16 | TGTGCCAGCAGTTTATCGGGCACAGGGGGCGTGAATGGCTACACCTTC | CASSLSGTGGVNGYTF
TRBJ2-7 | - | - | TRBV23-1 | 15 | TGCGCCAGCAGTCAATGGGCGGGCTTCTCCTACGAGCAGTACTTC | CASSQWAGFSYEQYF
TRBJ2-2 | TRBD2 | - | TRBV5-1 | 15 | TGCGCCAGCAGCGGCGGGACTAGCGGCACCGGGGAGCTGTTTTTT | CASSGGTSGTGELFF
TRBJ1-3 | - | few | TRBV11-1 | 18 | TGTGCCAGCAGCTTAGATCGCCCACAGTTCCGCTCTGGAAACACCATATATTTT | CASSLDRPQFRSGNTIYF
TRBJ1-5 | TRBD1 | - | TRBV23-1 | 17 | TGCGCCAGCAGTCAGGCCGGGACAGGGGACGGCAATCAGCCCCAGCATTTT | CASSQAGTGDGNQPQHF
TRBJ1-2 | - | once | TRBV7-8 | 15 | TGTGCCAGCAGCTACTGGAGGGGCAGGAACTATGGCTACACCTTC | CASSYWRGRNYGYTF
TRBJ1-4 | - | - | TRBV7-4 | 16 | TGTGCCAGCAGCACGGGAACAGGGCCTAATAATGAAAAACTGTTTTTT | CASSTGTGPNNEKLFF
TRBJ1-6 | - | - | TRBV9 | 16 | TGTGCCAGCAGCGCCCGCGGGGAGGGACTTAATTCACCCCTCCACTTT | CASSARGEGLNSPLHF
TRBJ2-7 | TRBD1 | few | TRBV9 | 14 | TGTGCCAGCAGCGTAGGGGACAGGGACCACGAGCAGTACTTC | CASSVGDRDHEQYF
TRBJ1-2 | TRBD1 | - | TRBV6-5 | 14 | TGTGCCAGCAGTCCCCCAGGGGGCTCCTATGGCTACACCTTC | CASSPPGGSYGYTF
TRBJ2-7 | - | - | TRBV4-3 | 14 | TGCGCCAGCAGCCAAGGACAGGCCCCCTACGAGCAGTACTTC | CASSQGQAPYEQYF
TRBJ1-1 | - | - | TRBV19 | 13 | TGTGCCAGTAGTAAGGAGGGTCTTACTGAAGCTTTCTTT | CASSKEGLTEAFF
TRBJ2-1 | - | - | TRBV5-8 | 15 | TGTGCCAGCAGCTCCTGGGGCCTAGGGGGCAATGAGCAGTTCTTC | CASSSWGLGGNEQFF
TRBJ2-3 | TRBD2 | - | TRBV29-1 | 13 | TGCAGCGTCGGGGGGGGGCAGGGGGATACGCAGTATTTT | CSVGGGQGDTQYF
TRBJ2-7 | TRBD1 | - | TRBV5-4 | 14 | TGTGCCAGCAGCAAGGACAGGGGGCATAACGAGCAGTACTTC | CASSKDRGHNEQYF
TRBJ1-2 | TRBD1 | - | TRBV7-9 | 15 | TGTTCCAGCAGCTTTTCGCCAGGGGGCCGCTATGGCTACACCTTC | CSSSFSPGGRYGYTF
TRBJ2-2 | TRBD1 | - | TRBV27 | 15 | TGTGCCAGCAGTTTCGGGGGACAGGGGGCCGGGGAGCTGTTTTTT | CASSFGGQGAGELFF
TRBJ1-2 | - | - | TRBV2 | 16 | TGTGCCAGCAGTGAAGGGGAGTCAGGGGCTAACTATGGCTACACCTTC | CASSEGESGANYGYTF
TRBJ1-2 | - | few | TRBV5-5 | 14 | TGTGCCAGCAGCTTGGTCGGGCAGGGGTATGGCTACACCTTC | CASSLVGQGYGYTF
TRBJ1-2 | - | - | TRBV5-1 | 11 | TGCGCCAGCAGCTGGGACACGGGCTACACCTTC | CASSWDTGYTF
TRBJ2-5 | - | - | TRBV9 | 13 | TGTGCCAGCAGCGTAGGTCAGCAAGAGACCCAGTACTTC | CASSVGQQETQYF